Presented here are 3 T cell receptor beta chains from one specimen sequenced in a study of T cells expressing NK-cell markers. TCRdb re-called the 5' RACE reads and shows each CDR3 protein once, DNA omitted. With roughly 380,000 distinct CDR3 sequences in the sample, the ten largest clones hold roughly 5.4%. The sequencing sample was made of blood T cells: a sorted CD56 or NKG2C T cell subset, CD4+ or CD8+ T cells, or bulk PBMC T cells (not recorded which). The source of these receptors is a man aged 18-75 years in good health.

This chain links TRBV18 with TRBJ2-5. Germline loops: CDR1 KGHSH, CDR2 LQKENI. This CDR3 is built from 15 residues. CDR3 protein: CASSPLAERGETQYF.

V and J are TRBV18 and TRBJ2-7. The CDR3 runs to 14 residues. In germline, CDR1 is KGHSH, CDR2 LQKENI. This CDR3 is CASSPEIHSDEQYF.

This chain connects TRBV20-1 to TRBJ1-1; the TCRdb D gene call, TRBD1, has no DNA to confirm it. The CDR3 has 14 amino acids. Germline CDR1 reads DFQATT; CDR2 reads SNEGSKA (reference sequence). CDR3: CSARTDRENTEAFF.